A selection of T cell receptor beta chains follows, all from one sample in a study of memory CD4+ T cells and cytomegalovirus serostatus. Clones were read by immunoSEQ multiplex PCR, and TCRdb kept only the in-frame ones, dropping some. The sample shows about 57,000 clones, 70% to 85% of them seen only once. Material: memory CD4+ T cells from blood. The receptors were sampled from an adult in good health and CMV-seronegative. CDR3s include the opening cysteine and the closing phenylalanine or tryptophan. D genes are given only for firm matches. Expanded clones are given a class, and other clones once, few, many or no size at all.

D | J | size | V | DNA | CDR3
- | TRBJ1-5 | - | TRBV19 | TGTGCCAGTAGTGGGTTGGCCCGGCCCCAGCATTTT | CASSGLARPQHF
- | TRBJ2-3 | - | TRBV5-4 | TGTGCCAGCAGCTTAGCAACGGGAGTGGTAGATACGCAGTATTTT | CASSLATGVVDTQYF
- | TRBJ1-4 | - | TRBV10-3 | TGTGCCACCCGGACGGGGGCGGCGGCTAATGAAAAACTGTTTTTT | CATRTGAAANEKLFF
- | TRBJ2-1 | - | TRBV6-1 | TGTGCCAGCAGTCCTAGGAACAATGAGCAGTTCTTC | CASSPRNNEQFF
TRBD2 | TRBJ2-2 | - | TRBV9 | TGTGCCAGCAGCGTCCAACAGCGGGGCACCGGGGAGCTGTTTTTT | CASSVQQRGTGELFF
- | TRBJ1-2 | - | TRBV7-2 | TGTGCCAGCAGCAACAGCCCAACTTCCACTCTTAACTATGGCTACACCTTC | CASSNSPTSTLNYGYTF
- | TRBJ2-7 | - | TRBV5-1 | TGCGCCAGCAGCTTACGGCCAGACGGAGAGCAGTACTTC | CASSLRPDGEQYF
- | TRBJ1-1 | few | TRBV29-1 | TGCAGCTCCAGTCAGGACACTGAAGCTTTCTTT | CSSSQDTEAFF
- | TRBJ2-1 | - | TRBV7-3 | TGTGCCAGCAGCTTCACAGGGGGGGATGAGCAGTTCTTC | CASSFTGGDEQFF
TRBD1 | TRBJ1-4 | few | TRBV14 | TGTGCCAGCAGCCAAGGGAAAACAGGGGGCGGTAAAAATGAAAAACTGTTTTTT | CASSQGKTGGGKNEKLFF
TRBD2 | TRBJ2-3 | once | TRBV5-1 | TGCGCCAGCAGCTTGGGAGTACTAGCGGGGCCCACAGATACGCAGTATTTT | CASSLGVLAGPTDTQYF
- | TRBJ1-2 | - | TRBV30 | TGTGCCTGGAAGGGTTTAGATACCTATGGCTACACCTTC | CAWKGLDTYGYTF